The present T cell receptor beta chain was sequenced within a study of blood T cell repertoires in COVID-19. In the study overall: Spain, Italy and the United States supplied samples that represented acute and convalescent COVID-19. Nucleic acid was either cDNA or gDNA, and it came from T cells, B-cell-depleted T cells, or PBMCs.

CDR1 and CDR2 from the germline V gene are ENHRY and SYGVKD. This CDR3 spans 15 amino acids. Trimming removed 10 bases from V and 5 bases from J, with 23 bases in between. TCRdb keeps only in-frame clones here, not all; method: immunoSEQ multiplex PCR. The table has about 300,000 clones, around 87% seen once; the top ten hold about 1.2%. The chain has TRBV10-3 and TRBJ1-2; possibly TRBD1 for D (6 bases). The sample taken for sequencing was peripheral blood. The clonotype was recovered from a man between 65 and 85 years old with acute or convalescent COVID-19. The CDR3 region is CATGPGRQAEYGYTF. In DNA, the CDR3 is TGTGCCACGGGACCGGGGCGACAGGCCGAGTATGGCTACACCTTC.